A single sample gave rise to the 29 T cell receptor beta chains below, sequenced in a study of Graves' ophthalmopathy and Graves' hyperthyroidism. Amplifying from RNA transcripts, the study obtained TCR beta CDR3 regions. HTBI primers were employed in first-round RT-PCR, then a second-round multiplex PCR followed. TCRdb re-called the multiplex PCR reads with MiXCR, one entry per CDR3 protein. The top ten hold roughly 9% of the sample, which has some 150,000 distinct CDR3 sequences, approximately 40% seen once. Sequences were obtained from peripheral blood. These receptors were obtained from a man aged 30 to 39 with Graves' ophthalmopathy.

This clonotype was counted at least ten times. This rearrangement joins TRBV13 to TRBJ2-7; the D gene is possibly TRBD1 (6 bases). The CDR3 totals 13 residues. Trimming removed 5 bases from V and 5 bases from J, with 13 bases in between. Germline CDR1 reads PRHDT; CDR2 reads FYEKMQ (reference sequence). The DNA for the CDR3 is TGTGCCAGCAGCCCAGGGGTCGGGAACGAGCAGTACTTC. Protein sequence: CASSPGVGNEQYF. The full variable domain, rest sourced from reference TRBV13 and TRBJ2-7, is AAGVIQSPRHLIKEKRETATLKCYPIPRHDTVYWYQQGPGQDPQFLISFYEKMQSDKGSIPDRFSAQQFSDYHSELNMSSLELGDSALYFCASSPGVGNEQYFGPGTRLTVT.

Ten or more counts support this clonotype. A read error may account for a junction end that differs from germline. V gene TRBV7-7 combines with J gene TRBJ1-6; no clear D. CDR3 length: 14 residues. CDR1 and CDR2 (germline): SSHAT, FNYEAQ (reference sequence). The CDR3 DNA is TGTGCTAGCAGCTTGGGCCTGGAGGTATCACCCCTCCACTTT. Its translation is CASSLGLEVSPLHF.

The chain has TRBV27 and TRBJ2-7; 7 nucleotides align to TRBD2. Germline V gene data show CDR1 as MNHEY and CDR2 as SMNVEV (reference sequence). The CDR3 sequence is 16 residues long. The J segment lost 6 bases and the V segment lost 9 bases, leaving 20 bases of the junction unmatched. CDR3 sequence reads: CASRLGRGSPSLEQYF. For the CDR3, the DNA is TGTGCCAGTCGTCTGGGTCGCGGGAGTCCCTCCCTCGAGCAGTACTTC.

This clonotype was observed at least ten times. This chain connects TRBV19 to TRBJ1-1; maybe TRBD1 (6 bases). The V gene lost 1 base and the J gene lost 1 base, with 19 bases spanning the gap. CDR3 length: 18 amino acids. The germline V gene encodes CDR1 LNHDA and CDR2 SQIVND (reference sequence). CDR3 sequence: CASSIAVRNRARNTEAFF. The CDR3 region has the DNA TGTGCCAGTAGTATAGCTGTTAGAAACAGGGCACGGAACACTGAAGCTTTCTTT.

This clonotype was found many times. The V call is TRBV6-2 or TRBV6-3, the J call TRBJ2-7, with D possibly being TRBD2 (6 bases). This CDR3 region has 14 residues. V was shortened by 8 bases and J by 6 bases, with 20 bases between the two germline ends. The germline CDR1 and CDR2 sequences are MNHEY and SVGEGT. The CDR3 region is CASSPPGTPAEQYF. Written as DNA, the CDR3 is TGTGCCAGCTCGCCACCCGGGACTCCCGCCGAGCAGTACTTC.

The table lists this clonotype with many counts. The V gene is TRBV14, the J gene TRBJ2-7; 9 bases are a match to TRBD2. Germline values: CDR1 SGHDN, CDR2 FVKESK. The CDR3 contains 17 residues. Losses at the gene ends were 4 bases for V and 4 bases for J; bases not matched to a gene: 14. The DNA for the CDR3 is TGTGCCAGCAGCCCCCCTGGAGGCGGGAGGGGTTTGTACGAGCAGTACTTC. Encoded protein: CASSPPGGGRGLYEQYF.

This clonotype showed up many times. In DNA, the CDR3 is TGTGCCAGCAGTCGACAGGACTTCTATGGCTACACCTTC. As protein: CASSRQDFYGYTF. The chain couples TRBV6-2 or TRBV6-3 to TRBJ1-2, with D possibly TRBD1 on 6 matching bases. This CDR3 is 13 amino acids long. Trimming cost V 5 bases and J 4 bases, with 11 bases left between them. The germline V gene has CDR1 MNHEY and CDR2 SVGEGT.

This clonotype was detected many times. The genes are TRBV6-5 and TRBJ1-1; unclear D gene. The CDR3 extends over 14 amino acids. Trimming removed 0 bases from V and 0 bases from J, with 5 bases in between. Germline-derived CDR1 and CDR2 are MNHEY and SVGAGI. CDR3 DNA: TGTGCCAGCAGTTACTCGGCAGTGAACACTGAAGCTTTCTTT. Translating gives CASSYSAVNTEAFF.

This clonotype was observed a handful of times. The chain couples TRBV6-2 or TRBV6-3 to TRBJ1-1; D call uncertain. V was shortened by 1 base and J by 4 bases, with 7 bases between the two germline ends. The germline gives CDR1 MNHEY, CDR2 SVGEGT. This CDR3 region has 13 residues. In DNA, the CDR3 is TGTGCCAGCAGTTACTTCGGAGGCACTGAAGCTTTCTTT. Translated, it gives CASSYFGGTEAFF.

This clonotype was detected ten times or more. J is TRBJ2-6 and V is TRBV12-3 or TRBV12-4; possibly TRBD2 for D (5 bases). The CDR3 runs 16 residues. V was cut by 2 bases and J by 1 base, with 9 bases left in between. The CDR3: CASSLWRVSGANVLTF. CDR3 in DNA: TGTGCCAGCAGTTTATGGCGGGTTTCTGGGGCCAACGTCCTGACTTTC.

V gene TRBV24-1 combines with J gene TRBJ1-2; D uncertain. Trimming cost V 9 bases and J 5 bases, with 9 bases left between them. This CDR3 has 11 residues. The V gene's germline CDR1 is KGHDR and CDR2 SFDVKD. The CDR3 is CATGGGYGYTF. In nucleotides, the CDR3 is TGTGCCACCGGTGGCGGATATGGCTACACCTTC.

This clonotype was observed many times. The chain links TRBV28 to TRBJ1-5, with 11 bases aligning to TRBD1. V dropped 6 bases and J dropped 2; count of bases not matched to a gene: 6. The germline V gene encodes CDR1 MDHEN and CDR2 SYDVKM. The CDR3 sequence is 16 residues long. The CDR3: CASSSGQGERNQPQHF. In nucleotides, the CDR3 is TGTGCCAGCAGCTCGGGACAGGGGGAACGCAATCAGCCCCAGCATTTT. Supplemented by reference TRBV28 and TRBJ1-5, the full variable domain reads DVKVTQSSRYLVKRTGEKVFLECVQDMDHENMFWYRQDPGLGLRLIYFSYDVKMKEKGDIPEGYSVSREKKERFSLILESASTNQTSMYLCASSSGQGERNQPQHFGDGTRLSIL.

This clonotype was observed at least ten times. The V gene is TRBV9, the J gene TRBJ2-7, with D possibly matching TRBD2 (7 bases). The CDR3 extends over 15 amino acids. Trimming shortened V by 0 bases and J by 5 bases, and 15 bases separated the two germline ends. Germline V gene sequence: CDR1 SGDLS, CDR2 YYNGEE. The DNA of the CDR3 is TGTGCCAGCAGCGTAGGGGGCGGGGGCGGAGACGAGCAGTACTTC. Protein: CASSVGGGGGDEQYF.

This clonotype was found many times. The chain has TRBV5-6 and TRBJ1-3; D might be TRBD1 (5 bases). Trimming removed 0 bases from V and 1 base from J, with 11 bases in between. Germline loops: CDR1 SGHDT, CDR2 YYEEEE. CDR3 size: 16 residues. For the CDR3, the DNA is TGTGCCAGCAGCTTGGGCTGGGGGTCGTCTGGAAACACCATATATTTT. Translating gives CASSLGWGSSGNTIYF.

The chain uses TRBV20-1 and TRBJ2-7; 8 nucleotides line up with TRBD1. With 2 bases clipped from V and 4 bases from J, the junction kept 4 bases outside the gene matches. The CDR3 runs to 13 residues. Germline loops: CDR1 DFQATT, CDR2 SNEGSKA (reference sequence). This chain's CDR3 is CSARQGAAYEQYF. In DNA, the CDR3 is TGCAGTGCTAGACAGGGGGCCGCGTACGAGCAGTACTTC.

J is TRBJ2-2 and V is TRBV6-2 or TRBV6-3, with TRBD1 matching over 9 bases. The junction had 3 bases not matched to a gene; V was cut back by 1 base and J by 3 bases. The CDR3 totals 16 residues. Germline V gene data show CDR1 as MNHEY and CDR2 as SVGEGT. Here the CDR3 reads CASSYLGQGYTGELFF. As DNA, the CDR3 is TGTGCCAGCAGTTACTTGGGACAGGGTTACACCGGGGAGCTGTTTTTT.

Many counts were recorded for this clonotype. The rearrangement uses TRBV30 and TRBJ1-1; 7 nucleotides align to TRBD1. This CDR3 is 15 amino acids long. Germline V lookup: CDR1 GTSNPN, CDR2 SVGIG (reference sequence). V gave up 5 bases and J gave up 0 bases; unmatched junction bases: 9. DNA for the CDR3: TGTGCCTGGCGAACATCCGGGACAGTGAACACTGAAGCTTTCTTT. Protein: CAWRTSGTVNTEAFF.

This clonotype was counted ten times or more. The chain carries TRBV2 and TRBJ2-5, with D unresolved. The CDR3 is 14 amino acids. Germline CDR1 reads SNHLY; CDR2 reads FYNNEI. With 4 bases removed from V and 7 bases from J, the gap between germline ends came to 16 bases. For the CDR3, the DNA is TGTGCCAGCAGTGTTGGGGAAGCAGAGGCGACCCAGTACTTC. Translated: CASSVGEAEATQYF.

This clonotype has a count of ten or more. The chain uses TRBV28 and TRBJ1-5; the match to TRBD1 covers 7 bases. The V gene end was trimmed by 6 bases and the J gene end by 7 bases; junction bases not matched to a gene: 6. In germline, CDR1 is MDHEN, CDR2 SYDVKM. The CDR3 has 13 residues. CDR3 sequence: CASSPDRVQPQHF. In nucleotides, the CDR3 is TGTGCCAGCAGCCCAGACAGGGTACAGCCCCAGCATTTT. Full variable domain (missing parts from reference TRBV28 and TRBJ1-5): DVKVTQSSRYLVKRTGEKVFLECVQDMDHENMFWYRQDPGLGLRLIYFSYDVKMKEKGDIPEGYSVSREKKERFSLILESASTNQTSMYLCASSPDRVQPQHFGDGTRLSIL.

This clonotype was found a few times. The gene calls are TRBV12-3 or TRBV12-4 and TRBJ1-2; D possibly corresponds to TRBD1 (5 bases). This CDR3 has 12 amino acids. The V and J ends lost 5 bases and 8 bases respectively, with 12 bases between them. CDR3 amino acids: CASSHGTGGYTF. Here the CDR3 DNA reads TGTGCCAGCAGTCACGGGACCGGCGGCTACACCTTC.

This clonotype occurred many times. J is TRBJ2-7 and V is TRBV7-9, with TRBD2 matching over 7 bases. Trimming cost V 5 bases and J 2 bases; bases outside gene matches: 9. This CDR3 is built from 15 residues. Germline CDR1 SEHNR, CDR2 FQNEAQ (reference sequence). Written as DNA, the CDR3 is TGTGCCAGCAGCCCCCTAGGTCGGGGGGCCTACGAGCAGTACTTC. Protein sequence: CASSPLGRGAYEQYF.

V gene TRBV10-3 combines with J gene TRBJ1-2; D call uncertain. Germline CDR1 and CDR2: ENHRY and SYGVKD. This CDR3 is 14 amino acids long. V lost 5 bases and J 0 bases, leaving 10 bases between the germline ends. CDR3 in DNA: TGTGCCATCAGTAGCCAGCGAGCTAACTATGGCTACACCTTC. Amino acid sequence: CAISSQRANYGYTF.

A few counts support this clonotype. The chain couples TRBV6-2 or TRBV6-3 to TRBJ2-7; D is uncertain. Germline V gives CDR1 MNHEY, CDR2 SVGEGT. This CDR3 has 16 amino acids. V lost 2 bases to trimming and J lost 0 bases, with 14 bases between them. The CDR3 bases are TGTGCCAGCAGTTACAAGAGAAGCCCCGGCTCCTACGAGCAGTACTTC. Residues: CASSYKRSPGSYEQYF.

V usage is TRBV12-3 or TRBV12-4 and J usage is TRBJ1-5; D gene unclear. The CDR3 loop spans 12 amino acids. V was clipped by 6 bases and J by 4 bases, with 7 bases between them. DNA for the CDR3: TGTGCCAGCAGACGGGCAAATCAGCCCCAGCATTTT. Translated, it gives CASRRANQPQHF.

This clonotype was recorded at least ten times. The chain has TRBV20-1 and TRBJ1-2, with D tentatively TRBD1 (5 bases). This CDR3 is built from 14 residues. The germline V and J ends were trimmed by 2 bases and 5 bases, with 15 bases remaining between them. CDR1 DFQATT and CDR2 SNEGSKA come from the germline V gene (reference sequence). The CDR3 here is CSARPNGDYYGYTF. CDR3 nucleotide sequence: TGCAGTGCTAGACCAAACGGGGACTATTATGGCTACACCTTC.

This clonotype has ten or more counts. The chain combines TRBV28 with TRBJ2-5; D perhaps matches TRBD1 (7 bases). This CDR3 region has 15 residues. Germline-derived CDR1 and CDR2 are MDHEN and SYDVKM. V was trimmed by 2 bases and J by 4 bases, leaving 14 bases between them. CDR3 protein: CASSLRQGGAETQYF. CDR3 sequence (DNA): TGTGCCAGCAGTTTACGGCAGGGGGGTGCAGAGACCCAGTACTTC.

Ten or more counts support this clonotype. The rearrangement uses TRBV12-3 or TRBV12-4 and TRBJ2-5, with D tentatively TRBD2 (5 bases). This CDR3 region has 13 residues. V lost 4 bases and J 7 bases, leaving 13 bases between the germline ends. CDR3 protein: CASSYPLRGTQYF. The CDR3 coding sequence is TGTGCCAGCAGTTACCCTCTCCGGGGGACCCAGTACTTC.

The V gene is TRBV6-1, the J gene TRBJ2-7; 10 bases are shared with TRBD2. The V gene end was trimmed by 0 bases and the J gene end by 6 bases; junction bases not matched to a gene: 2. CDR3 size: 14 residues. Germline V gene sequence: CDR1 MNHNS, CDR2 SASEGT. The CDR3 region has the DNA TGTGCCAGCAGTGAAGCTAGCGGGAGGCGCGAGCAGTACTTC. The encoded protein is CASSEASGRREQYF.

In this sample, this clonotype turned up many times. The chain is built from TRBV20-1 and TRBJ1-1, with 9 bases aligning to TRBD1. This CDR3 region has 14 residues. V trimming: 5 bases; J trimming: 1 base; junction bases outside the gene matches: 5. The germline V gene has CDR1 DFQATT and CDR2 SNEGSKA (reference sequence). This CDR3 reads CSAAQGAQNTEAFF. CDR3 nucleotide sequence: TGCAGTGCTGCACAGGGGGCCCAGAACACTGAAGCTTTCTTT.